One sample yielded the 20 T cell receptor beta chains listed below, sequenced in a study of blood T cell repertoires in COVID-19. Sequenced by immunoSEQ multiplex PCR; TCRdb stores in-frame clones only, minus some. The sample holds around 180,000 clones, about 85% seen once. The material sequenced was peripheral blood. The source of these receptors is a woman at least 80 years old with acute or convalescent COVID-19.

The V call is TRBV5-5, the J call TRBJ2-2; the match to TRBD2 covers 11 bases. The CDR3 contains 16 residues. Looked up from germline, CDR1 is SGHKS and CDR2 is YYEKEE (reference sequence). Losses at the gene ends were 0 bases for V and 7 bases for J; bases not matched to a gene: 5. Written as DNA, the CDR3 is TGTGCCAGCAGCTTGGGACTAGCGGGGATATTCGGGGAGCTGTTTTTT. Translation gives CASSLGLAGIFGELFF.

The genes are TRBV29-1 and TRBJ1-1; 7 bases align to TRBD1. V was pared by 6 bases and J by 1 base, with 2 bases of the junction left unmatched. Germline CDR1 and CDR2: SQVTM and ANQGSEA. The CDR3 contains 12 residues. CDR3 in amino acids: CSVRTGNTEAFF. DNA of the CDR3: TGCAGCGTGCGGACAGGGAACACTGAAGCTTTCTTT.

The gene calls are TRBV7-9 and TRBJ1-5; TRBD1 is a possible D gene (5 bases). CDR1 and CDR2 from the germline V gene are SEHNR and FQNEAQ (reference sequence). The CDR3 has 12 residues. V lost 5 bases and J lost 6, with 8 bases in between. This chain's CDR3 is CASSRGGQPQHF. For the CDR3, the DNA is TGTGCCAGCAGCCGCGGGGGTCAGCCCCAGCATTTT. Full variable domain (outside the CDR3, taken from reference TRBV7-9 and TRBJ1-5): DTGVSQNPRHKITKRGQNVTFRCDPISEHNRLYWYRQTLGQGPEFLTYFQNEAQLEKSRLLSDRFSAERPKGSFSTLEIQRTEQGDSAMYLCASSRGGQPQHFGDGTRLSIL.

J is TRBJ2-2 and V is TRBV24-1, with a tentative D call TRBD2 (6 bases). Trimming took off 4 bases at V and 5 bases at J, with 7 bases between the two ends. This CDR3 has 13 residues. CDR1 and CDR2 (germline): KGHDR, SFDVKD. The DNA of the CDR3 is TGTGCCACCAGTGAGGGGGGAACCGGGGAGCTGTTTTTT. Its protein product is CATSEGGTGELFF.

The chain links TRBV5-1 to TRBJ2-4, with D possibly being TRBD1 (7 bases). V lost 0 bases, J lost 6 bases, and 10 bases lay in between. The CDR3 has 14 residues. The germline CDR1 and CDR2 sequences are SGHRS and YFSETQ. The CDR3 reads CASSLGQGGNIQYF. CDR3 in DNA: TGCGCCAGCAGCTTGGGGCAGGGGGGAAACATTCAGTACTTC.

The chain combines TRBV16 with TRBJ2-5, with D possibly matching TRBD1 (5 bases). Trimming stripped 4 bases from V and 2 bases from J, with 14 bases between. The CDR3 has 15 residues. Per the germline V gene, CDR1 is KGHSY and CDR2 is FQNENV. The DNA of the CDR3 is TGTGCCAGCAGCCCCCTCAGGGCAGTACAAGAGACCCAGTACTTC. Protein product: CASSPLRAVQETQYF.

J is TRBJ2-5 and V is TRBV7-2; D not certain. The V end was cut by 3 bases, the J end by 0 bases, with 8 bases between. Looked up from germline, CDR1 is SGHTA and CDR2 is FQGNSA. The CDR3 runs 14 residues. DNA for the CDR3: TGTGCCAGCAGCTTTGCGGCAAACCAAGAGACCCAGTACTTC. Its protein product is CASSFAANQETQYF.

The J gene is TRBJ2-1, the V gene TRBV9; 10 positions match TRBD2. J gave up 9 bases and V 4 bases, and 10 bases lay outside the gene matches. CDR3 size: 15 residues. Germline V gene sequence: CDR1 SGDLS, CDR2 YYNGEE. For the CDR3, the DNA is TGTGCCAGCAGCTCCCAGCGGGGGGGCATCGGTGAGCAGTTCTTC. It codes for CASSSQRGGIGEQFF.

This clone was seen once. The chain couples TRBV24-1 to TRBJ1-2; maybe TRBD1 (6 bases). Germline CDR1 KGHDR, CDR2 SFDVKD. Trimming removed 4 bases at V and 4 bases at J, with 9 bases between. This CDR3 contains 13 residues. DNA of the CDR3: TGTGCCACCAGTGAAGGACAGCTCTATGGCTACACCTTC. It yields the protein CATSEGQLYGYTF.

The chain couples TRBV19 to TRBJ1-4; D ambiguous. Germline V gives CDR1 LNHDA, CDR2 SQIVND (reference sequence). CDR3 length: 14 residues. V lost 3 bases and J 1 base, leaving 6 bases between the germline ends. CDR3 amino acids: CASSITETNEKLFF. In DNA form, the CDR3 reads TGTGCCAGTAGTATCACTGAAACTAATGAAAAACTGTTTTTT.

V usage is TRBV19 and J usage is TRBJ1-2, with no clear D. Germline loops: CDR1 LNHDA, CDR2 SQIVND (reference sequence). The ends were cut back, 6 bases at V and 4 bases at J, with 18 bases in the middle. The CDR3 extends over 15 amino acids. CDR3 nucleotide sequence: TGTGCCAGTAGCCGACCCGAGGTCTCCGTCTATGGCTACACCTTC. As protein: CASSRPEVSVYGYTF.

This rearrangement joins TRBV9 to TRBJ2-1, with no clear D. This CDR3 is built from 14 residues. V lost 0 bases to trimming and J lost 3 bases, with 7 bases between them. In germline, CDR1 is SGDLS, CDR2 YYNGEE. The CDR3, as DNA: TGTGCCAGCAGCGTAGCTGCTAGCTACAATGAGCAGTTCTTC. It specifies CASSVAASYNEQFF.

This rearrangement joins TRBV7-9 to TRBJ1-1, with unresolved D. V lost 5 bases and J lost 10, with 11 bases in between. CDR3 length: 11 residues. Germline CDR1 reads SEHNR; CDR2 reads FQNEAQ (reference sequence). DNA of the CDR3: TGTGCCAGCAGCCCAGAGCGGGGAGCTTTCTTT. Translation gives CASSPERGAFF.

The chain is built from TRBV5-8 and TRBJ1-5; D gene unclear. This CDR3 spans 14 amino acids. CDR1 SGHTS and CDR2 YDEGEE come from the germline V gene. Trimming removed 0 bases at V and 0 bases at J, with 4 bases between. CDR3 DNA sequence: TGTGCCAGCAGCTTGGTCGGTAGCAATCAGCCCCAGCATTTT. This translates into CASSLVGSNQPQHF.

The chain recombines TRBV5-1 with TRBJ1-1; D perhaps matches TRBD1 (6 bases). Trimming took 0 bases from V and 0 from J, leaving 9 bases between them. The germline gives CDR1 SGHRS, CDR2 YFSETQ. CDR3 length: 15 residues. The CDR3 is CASSLAGQLNTEAFF. CDR3 coding DNA: TGCGCCAGCAGCTTGGCCGGACAGTTGAACACTGAAGCTTTCTTT.

This clone appeared once. V gene TRBV23-1 combines with J gene TRBJ2-6; 7 nucleotides agree with TRBD2. TRBV23-1 is placed among ORFs of uncertain function. J was trimmed by 2 bases and V by 6 bases; bases with no gene match: 7. This CDR3 region has 16 residues. The CDR3 DNA is TGCGCCAGCAGCGGGTTGGGAGGGCCTGGGGCCAACGTCCTGACTTTC. Its translation is CASSGLGGPGANVLTF.

The rearrangement links TRBV5-4 to TRBJ2-1; D perhaps matches TRBD2 (5 bases). The CDR3 spans 14 residues. Germline V gives CDR1 SGHNT, CDR2 YYREEE (reference sequence). The V end was cut by 4 bases, the J end by 5 bases, with 13 bases between. The CDR3 nucleotides read TGTGCCAGCAGCAGGCGGACTCAGAACAATGAGCAGTTCTTC. The encoded protein is CASSRRTQNNEQFF.

The chain has TRBV19 and TRBJ2-7; 10 bases agree with TRBD2. With 8 bases clipped from V and 7 bases from J, the junction kept 8 bases outside the gene matches. This CDR3 spans 13 amino acids. Germline CDR1 is LNHDA and CDR2 is SQIVND (reference sequence). DNA for the CDR3: TGTGCCAGTCGGACTAGCGGAGAGGGTGAGCAGTACTTC. Encoded protein: CASRTSGEGEQYF.

The J gene is TRBJ2-7, the V gene TRBV30; D perhaps matches TRBD1 (6 bases). From germline, CDR1 is GTSNPN and CDR2 SVGIG (reference sequence). CDR3 length equals 13 residues. V was shortened by 5 bases and J by 6 bases, with 17 bases between the two germline ends. This chain's CDR3 is CAWGTGLRGEQYF. In nucleotides, the CDR3 is TGTGCCTGGGGGACCGGGCTCAGGGGCGAGCAGTACTTC.

The rearrangement uses TRBV3-1 (or the pseudogene TRBV3-2) and TRBJ2-7; TRBD1 aligns across 8 bases. This CDR3 is 12 amino acids long. Per germline, CDR1 LGHDT and CDR2 YNNKEL (reference sequence). The junction had 4 bases not matched to a gene; V was cut back by 9 bases and J by 3 bases. CDR3 in DNA: TGTGCCAGTGGAGACAGGGGCTACGAGCAGTACTTC. Protein sequence: CASGDRGYEQYF.